This T cell receptor (beta chain) was recorded in a study of T cell repertoires in cytomegalovirus infection. General study results and limits: HLA-C-restricted CMV clonotypes gave the most frequent clonotype in two of eight donors.

The J segment lost 1 base and the V segment lost 2 bases, leaving 13 bases of the junction unmatched. The CDR3 covers 18 residues. Germline CDR1 MNHNY, CDR2 SVGAGI (reference sequence). Via MiXCR, TCRdb re-called the reads, giving one row per CDR3 protein. The sample holds around 570,000 distinct CDR3 sequences, almost 40% seen once. Remarks on this clonotype: Its target is not known.

The sample was cultured PBMCs, taken from culture after CMV antigen stimulation. The TCR comes from a human donor in good health (CMV status not recorded). Some clones in this sample may be carry-over from other donors' samples. This rearrangement joins TRBV6-6 to TRBJ2-5; TRBD1 agrees at 7 bases. In DNA, the CDR3 is TGTGCCAGCAGTTACACCCTTTGGGGCCAGGGGGTCCAAGAGACCCAGTACTTC. Its translation is CASSYTLWGQGVQETQYF.